This record covers a single TCR beta chain. This specimen belongs to a study of blood T cell repertoires in COVID-19. Study in general: Samples representing acute and convalescent COVID-19 were sourced from the United States, Italy and Spain. T cells, B-cell-depleted T cells, or PBMCs supplied cDNA or gDNA.

In the authors' methods: Amplification with reference gene primers provided the estimates of nucleated cell counts. Only in-frame clones appear in the TCRdb table, and some are missing; sequencing was by immunoSEQ multiplex PCR. V, J and clone size were drawn from that table, and D and trimming were deduced from the DNA. The sample includes about 260,000 clones, over 75% of them seen just once. The germline gives CDR1 MNHNY, CDR2 SVGAGI (reference sequence). The CDR3 has 12 amino acids. Trimming shortened V by 5 bases and J by 6 bases, and 10 bases separated the two germline ends. The rearrangement joins TRBV6-6 to TRBJ1-1; tentative D call: TRBD1 (6 bases). The source material was peripheral blood. This clonotype was obtained from a human donor in a cohort sampled during active COVID-19. The CDR3 nucleotides are TGTGCCAGCAGTAGGGGGACCGCTGAAGCTTTCTTT. Its translation is CASSRGTAEAFF.